This T cell receptor beta chain was documented in a study of cytomegalovirus exposure and HLA in healthy donors. Study-wide results and caveats: Within a later analysis, the majority of CMV-associated TCR beta chains appeared HLA-restricted.

The PCR employed 60 Vbeta primers together with 13 Jbeta primers. Some clones are missing from TCRdb's copy, which holds only in-frame ones; the method was immunoSEQ multiplex PCR. The repertoire consists of approximately 90,000 clones, with about 85% occurring once and the leading ten covering over 7%. Regarding this clone: Its matching antigen is unknown.

CDR3 length: 13 residues. Germline-derived CDR1 and CDR2 are SGHNT and YENEEA. The V gene lost 5 bases and the J gene lost 3 bases, with 11 bases spanning the gap. Sequencing was carried out using PBMCs. The chain recombines TRBV11-3 with TRBJ2-7; D might be TRBD1 (6 bases). The receptor comes from a man aged 35 to 55 in good health and CMV-seropositive. CDR3 protein: CASSAKQGYEQYF. The CDR3, as DNA: TGTGCCAGCAGCGCAAAACAGGGCTACGAGCAGTACTTC.